The next 17 T cell receptor beta chains were all read from a single sample in a study of cytomegalovirus exposure and HLA in healthy donors. The PCR had 60 Vbeta and 13 Jbeta primers. Profiled with immunoSEQ multiplex PCR; TCRdb holds only in-frame clones, not every one. The sample comprises roughly 130,000 clones, nearly 90% of which are singletons, and about 0.51% rests with the top ten. The specimen was PBMCs. The receptor set was obtained from a woman between 40 and 50 years old in good health and CMV-seronegative.

The chain links TRBV27 to TRBJ1-4; 9 nucleotides line up with TRBD1. The CDR3 runs 14 residues. CDR1 and CDR2 (germline): MNHEY, SMNVEV (reference sequence). The trim removed 6 bases at V and 8 bases at J, leaving 7 bases unmatched. The CDR3 is CASSLHGQGEKLFF. In DNA form, the CDR3 reads TGTGCCAGCAGCCTCCATGGACAGGGGGAAAAACTGTTTTTT.

A remark on this clone: Other DNA sequences in the same sample also yield this CDR3. The chain joins TRBV5-1 to TRBJ1-1; D not certain. This CDR3 contains 13 residues. In germline, CDR1 is SGHRS, CDR2 YFSETQ. The germline V and J ends were trimmed by 0 bases and 4 bases, with 7 bases remaining between them. CDR3 coding DNA: TGCGCCAGCAGCTTGGTGGCGGGCACTGAAGCTTTCTTT. Translated, it gives CASSLVAGTEAFF.

J is TRBJ2-5 and V is TRBV6-4; 13 bases align to TRBD2. Germline V gene lookup returns CDR1 MRHNA and CDR2 SNTAGT. The J segment lost 5 bases and the V segment lost 2 bases, leaving 2 bases of the junction unmatched. The CDR3 length is 15 residues. The CDR3 loop is CASSDGLAGVETQYF. The CDR3 DNA sequence: TGTGCCAGCAGTGACGGACTAGCGGGAGTGGAGACCCAGTACTTC.

With regard to this clone: This sample also contains other DNA sequences that code for the same CDR3. This rearrangement joins TRBV25-1 to TRBJ1-2, with unresolved D. The V and J ends lost 3 bases and 13 bases respectively, with 21 bases between them. Germline loops: CDR1 MGHDK, CDR2 SYGVNS. This CDR3 is built from 14 residues. Here the CDR3 DNA reads TGTGCCAGCAGTGATCTCCCCCCGACATCTCTCGTCACCTTC. Amino acids: CASSDLPPTSLVTF.

The rearrangement joins TRBV6-1 to TRBJ2-7; D is perhaps TRBD2 (5 bases). CDR1 and CDR2 from the germline V gene are MNHNS and SASEGT. The CDR3 length is 16 residues. V was shortened by 3 bases and J by 0 bases, with 15 bases between the two germline ends. The CDR3 sequence is CASSDGVLPSSYEQYF. As DNA, the CDR3 is TGTGCCAGCAGTGACGGGGTACTCCCGAGCTCCTACGAGCAGTACTTC.

The rearrangement joins TRBV4-2 to TRBJ2-3; the match to TRBD2 covers 10 bases. Germline-derived CDR1 and CDR2 are LGHNA and YNFKEQ. With V trimmed by 0 bases and J by 6 bases, 6 bases remained unmatched. The CDR3 spans 16 residues. The chain's CDR3 is CASSQDVLAGVDTQYF. DNA of the CDR3: TGTGCCAGCAGCCAAGATGTCCTAGCGGGAGTGGATACGCAGTATTTT.

Points on this clone: An end of the junction does not agree with germline; a read error may underlie this. V gene TRBV7-9 combines with J gene TRBJ1-2, with 7 bases aligning to TRBD1. The CDR3 length is 19 residues. Per the germline V gene, CDR1 is SEHNR and CDR2 is FQNEAQ (reference sequence). The DNA of the CDR3 is TGTTCCAGCAGCTTAAACGGGGGGGGGCTGGACAGGAAGTCCTATGGCTACACCTTC. As protein: CSSSLNGGGLDRKSYGYTF. The complete variable domain, with remaining parts taken from reference TRBV7-9 and TRBJ1-2, reads DTGVSQNPRHKITKRGQNVTFRCDPISEHNRLYWYRQTLGQGPEFLTYFQNEAQLEKSRLLSDRFSAERPKGSFSTLEIQRTEQGDSAMYLCSSSLNGGGLDRKSYGYTFGSGTRLTVV.

This clone was seen a handful of times. V usage is TRBV4-3 and J usage is TRBJ1-1, with 7 bases identical to TRBD1. There are 16 residues in the CDR3. Germline CDR1 and CDR2: LGHNA and YSLEER. V was pared by 0 bases and J by 0 bases, with 4 bases of the junction left unmatched. CDR3 sequence reads: CASSQERDSMNTEAFF. The CDR3 nucleotides read TGCGCCAGCAGCCAAGAACGGGACAGTATGAACACTGAAGCTTTCTTT.

This chain links TRBV27 with TRBJ1-2; the match to TRBD1 covers 8 bases. CDR1 is MNHEY, CDR2 SMNVEV, per germline (reference sequence). There are 13 residues in the CDR3. Trimming cost V 5 bases and J 8 bases; bases outside gene matches: 7. As DNA, the CDR3 is TGTGCCAGCAGTCCACAGGGGGTGTACGGCTACACCTTC. Amino acid sequence: CASSPQGVYGYTF.

This chain connects TRBV28 to TRBJ1-5; 7 bases agree with TRBD1. The CDR3 has 15 amino acids. V dropped 2 bases and J dropped 2; count of bases not matched to a gene: 3. Looked up from germline, CDR1 is MDHEN and CDR2 is SYDVKM. The CDR3 DNA sequence: TGTGCCAGCAGTTTAGTTCAGGGGGGCAATCAGCCCCAGCATTTT. Its translation is CASSLVQGGNQPQHF.

J is TRBJ2-7 and V is TRBV11-3; 14 bases align to TRBD2. Looked up from germline, CDR1 is SGHNT and CDR2 is YENEEA. The CDR3 consists of 15 residues. Unmatched junction bases numbered 4, after V lost 3 bases and J lost 6 bases. CDR3 DNA sequence: TGTGCCAGCAGCTTCCCGACTAGCGGGAGGGGCGAGCAGTACTTC. It translates to CASSFPTSGRGEQYF. The full variable domain, its missing parts supplied by reference TRBV11-3 and TRBJ2-7, is EAGVVQSPRYKIIEKKQPVAFWCNPISGHNTLYWYLQNLGQGPELLIRYENEEAVDDSQLPKDRFSAERLKGVDSTLKIQPAELGDSAVYLCASSFPTSGRGEQYFGPGTRLTVT.

The CDR3 protein is CASSSLVSDTQYF. In DNA form, the CDR3 reads TGTGCCAGCAGCTCTCTTGTGTCAGATACGCAGTATTTT. This chain joins TRBV11-2 and TRBJ2-3; D gene unclear. The germline V gene has CDR1 SGHAT and CDR2 FQNNGV. The CDR3 length is 13 residues. V dropped 4 bases and J dropped 4 bases, with 9 bases sitting between them.

Only a few counts were recorded for this clone. The rearrangement links TRBV7-8 to TRBJ1-1; D perhaps matches TRBD1 (6 bases). Trimming took 3 bases from V and 1 from J, leaving 15 bases between them. Germline values: CDR1 SGHVS, CDR2 FQNEAQ. The CDR3 length is 16 residues. This chain's CDR3 is CASSFLGGTSNTEAFF. Written as DNA, the CDR3 is TGTGCCAGCAGCTTTTTAGGGGGTACATCGAACACTGAAGCTTTCTTT.

The chain joins TRBV7-3 to TRBJ2-1, with 7 bases aligning to TRBD2. Trimming at V came to 2 bases and at J to 4 bases, leaving 8 bases not matched to a gene. Germline V gene data show CDR1 as SGHTA and CDR2 as FQGTGA. The CDR3 has 16 amino acids. As DNA, the CDR3 is TGTGCCAGCAGCTTATTTCCTAGCGGTACTTACAATGAGCAGTTCTTC. Protein: CASSLFPSGTYNEQFF. The complete variable domain, with remaining parts taken from reference TRBV7-3 and TRBJ2-1, reads GAGVSQTPSNKVTEKGKYVELRCDPISGHTALYWYRQSLGQGPEFLIYFQGTGAADDSGLPNDRFFAVRPEGSVSTLKIQRTERGDSAVYLCASSLFPSGTYNEQFFGPGTRLTVL.

This chain links TRBV6-1 with TRBJ2-5, with no clear D. V shed 2 bases and J shed 4 bases, with 11 bases lying between them. Germline V gene sequence: CDR1 MNHNS, CDR2 SASEGT. This CDR3 contains 14 residues. DNA for the CDR3: TGTGCCAGCAGTGAAATCAGGCCCCCAGAGACCCAGTACTTC. Amino acid sequence: CASSEIRPPETQYF.

The rearrangement joins TRBV5-4 to TRBJ2-1; the match to TRBD2 covers 8 bases. Germline assignment: CDR1 SGHNT and CDR2 YYREEE (reference sequence). CDR3 length: 18 residues. The trim removed 5 bases at V and 0 bases at J, leaving 13 bases unmatched. The CDR3 nucleotides are TGTGCCAGCAGTTCACCTACCGGGACTAGAAGCTCCTACAATGAGCAGTTCTTC. It codes for CASSSPTGTRSSYNEQFF. Combining the CDR3 with reference TRBV5-4 and TRBJ2-1 gives the whole variable domain ETGVTQSPTHLIKTRGQQVTLRCSSQSGHNTVSWYQQALGQGPQFIFQYYREEENGRGNFPPRFSGLQFPNYSSELNVNALELDDSALYLCASSSPTGTRSSYNEQFFGPGTRLTVL.

V usage is TRBV27 and J usage is TRBJ2-7, with 7 bases lining up with TRBD1. J lost 5 bases, V lost 0 bases, and 1 base had no gene match. The length of the CDR3 is 13 residues. Per the germline V gene, CDR1 is MNHEY and CDR2 is SMNVEV (reference sequence). CDR3 sequence reads: CASSLSTGNEQYF. In DNA form, the CDR3 reads TGTGCCAGCAGTTTATCGACAGGGAACGAGCAGTACTTC.